This T cell receptor (beta chain) appears in the sequencing data of a study of cytomegalovirus exposure and HLA in healthy donors. Regarding the study as a whole: Upon later analysis, HLA-associated TCR beta chains proved more clonally expanded than other, equally common chains.

V was shortened by 0 bases and J by 5 bases, with 12 bases between the two germline ends. CDR3 length: 14 amino acids. Germline CDR1 and CDR2: SGHDT and YYEEEE. 13 Jbeta primers and 60 Vbeta primers were used for the PCR. Only in-frame clones appear in the TCRdb table, and some are missing; sequencing was by immunoSEQ multiplex PCR. The sample shows under 200,000 clones, about four fifths of them seen only once. As to this clone: Its antigen is unknown.

The specimen was PBMCs. This clonotype was obtained from a woman in her fifties or sixties in good health and CMV-seropositive. V gene TRBV5-6 combines with J gene TRBJ2-7, with D maybe TRBD1 (5 bases). The CDR3 nucleotides read TGTGCCAGCAGCTTGGATCAGGGCAGCCACGAGCAGTACTTC. Translated: CASSLDQGSHEQYF.